This T cell receptor (beta chain) emerged from a study of blood T cell repertoires in COVID-19. Cohort allocation depended upon clinical history that participants reported. Germline CDR1 reads SGHTA; CDR2 reads FQGTGA. This CDR3 has 14 residues. V trimming: 2 bases; J trimming: 5 bases; junction bases outside the gene matches: 5. Some clones are missing from TCRdb's copy, which holds only in-frame ones; the method was immunoSEQ multiplex PCR. Of fewer than 250,000 clones in the sample, 75% to 85% were seen once. The V call is TRBV7-3, the J call TRBJ1-1; TRBD1 aligns across 7 bases. Sequenced: PBMCs or T cells enriched from blood (not recorded which). The TCR comes from a woman aged 40 to 50 with acute COVID-19. The CDR3 nucleotides are TGTGCCAGCAGCTTAGGTACAGGGGAAACTGAAGCTTTCTTT. Translating gives CASSLGTGETEAFF.